This TCR beta chain was recovered during a study of vaccination and CD4 T cells after COVID-19. The CDR3 covers 15 residues. Germline V gives CDR1 LNHNV, CDR2 YYDKDF (reference sequence). V shed 1 base and J shed 1 base, with 5 bases lying between them. Sequencing of DNA taken from cultured CD4+ T cells relied on the Oncomine TCR Beta short-read assay. TCRdb reanalysed the PCR reads using MiXCR and keeps one entry per CDR3 protein. The data show 13,000 to 15,000 distinct CDR3 sequences, around 56% seen once. Study observations and caveats: The cohort comprised relatively few convalescent patients, and no early post-infection timepoints were analyzed.

Concerning this clonotype: Its specificity is not known.

The treatment here: approximately 11-day PBMC culture with coronavirus spike peptide pools or control peptides (ViraFEST assay). At both days 3 and 7, half the medium was replaced with fresh IL-2 medium. The rearrangement links TRBV15 to TRBJ2-6; D is perhaps TRBD1 (5 bases). The source of this sequence is a human donor who had recovered from COVID-19. Sequenced material: CD4+ T cells from blood, cultured in vitro. Here the CDR3 reads CATSRGQSGANVLTF. The CDR3 DNA reads as TGTGCCACCAGCAGAGGACAGTCTGGGGCCAACGTCCTGACTTTC.